Below, 14 T cell receptor beta chains from the same sample are listed, as sequenced in a study of blood T cell repertoires in COVID-19. Generated by immunoSEQ multiplex PCR, the TCRdb table keeps only in-frame clones and is missing some. The table lists about 210,000 clones, roughly 84% of them singletons. The sequenced sample consisted of peripheral blood. The receptors stem from a woman aged 80 or older with COVID-19, enrolled during active disease.

The chain joins TRBV5-4 to TRBJ1-3, with D perhaps TRBD1 (6 bases). The CDR3 extends over 15 amino acids. CDR1 SGHNT and CDR2 YYREEE come from the germline V gene (reference sequence). Trimming stripped 4 bases from V and 2 bases from J, with 13 bases between. The CDR3 loop is CASSQGTIAGNTIYF. The DNA for the CDR3 is TGTGCCAGCAGCCAAGGGACAATTGCTGGAAACACCATATATTTT.

The rearrangement links TRBV28 to TRBJ1-2; 10 nucleotides agree with TRBD1. This CDR3 has 13 amino acids. Unmatched junction bases numbered 1, after V lost 8 bases and J lost 1 base. CDR1 and CDR2 (germline): MDHEN, SYDVKM. The CDR3 reads CASRTGGNYGYTF. The CDR3 bases are TGTGCCAGCCGGACAGGGGGTAACTATGGCTACACCTTC.

The chain has TRBV5-1 and TRBJ2-5; a possible D gene is TRBD2 (7 bases). The germline CDR1 and CDR2 sequences are SGHRS and YFSETQ. V was pared by 0 bases and J by 5 bases, with 14 bases between. The CDR3 runs to 15 residues. CDR3 nucleotides: TGCGCCAGCAGCTTGGCCGGGGGGCTCTGGGAGACCCAGTACTTC. This sequence encodes CASSLAGGLWETQYF.

The V and J genes are TRBV28 and TRBJ2-3, with 7 bases fitting TRBD1. Trimming cost V 7 bases and J 3 bases; bases outside gene matches: 7. Germline V gene sequence: CDR1 MDHEN, CDR2 SYDVKM. This CDR3 is 14 amino acids long. CDR3 residues: CASTTPGGTDTQYF. The CDR3 DNA is TGTGCCAGCACCACCCCAGGGGGAACAGATACGCAGTATTTT.

The chain recombines TRBV13 with TRBJ2-5; D is perhaps TRBD2 (5 bases). The CDR3 length is 15 residues. Germline CDR1 PRHDT, CDR2 FYEKMQ (reference sequence). With 5 bases removed from V and 4 bases from J, the gap between germline ends came to 17 bases. As DNA, the CDR3 is TGTGCCAGCAGCCCTATAAGCGGTCGGGGAGAGACCCAGTACTTC. Translating gives CASSPISGRGETQYF.

The V gene is TRBV5-4, the J gene TRBJ1-2; the D gene is possibly TRBD1 (5 bases). The V gene's germline CDR1 is SGHNT and CDR2 YYREEE (reference sequence). The CDR3 extends over 15 amino acids. V shed 4 bases and J shed 7 bases, with 20 bases lying between them. The CDR3 loop is CASSHPGEGGRGYTF. CDR3 coding DNA: TGTGCCAGCAGCCACCCGGGGGAAGGAGGACGTGGCTACACCTTC. The complete variable domain, with remaining parts taken from reference TRBV5-4 and TRBJ1-2, reads ETGVTQSPTHLIKTRGQQVTLRCSSQSGHNTVSWYQQALGQGPQFIFQYYREEENGRGNFPPRFSGLQFPNYSSELNVNALELDDSALYLCASSHPGEGGRGYTFGSGTRLTVV.

The rearrangement joins TRBV7-3 to TRBJ2-3, with 10 bases that match TRBD2. Germline CDR1 is SGHTA and CDR2 is FQGTGA. V shed 1 base, J shed 5 bases, and the junction held 9 bases outside the gene matches. This CDR3 spans 17 amino acids. The CDR3 sequence: CASSLISGGPPGDTQYF. The CDR3 nucleotides read TGTGCCAGCAGCTTAATTAGCGGGGGGCCGCCGGGAGATACGCAGTATTTT.

This chain joins TRBV5-3 and TRBJ2-3, with D perhaps TRBD2 (5 bases). TRBV5-3 is given ORF status, its function remaining uncertain. V shed 7 bases and J shed 1 base, with 22 bases lying between them. The CDR3 is 17 amino acids. In DNA form, the CDR3 reads TGTGCCAGAGGGAACTATCCTCGTCGGGGAGGCACAGATACGCAGTATTTT. The encoded protein is CARGNYPRRGGTDTQYF.

In this sample, this clone turned up once. This chain links TRBV7-8 with TRBJ1-1; a weak D match, TRBD1 (5 bases). Germline assignment: CDR1 SGHVS and CDR2 FQNEAQ. The CDR3 totals 12 residues. Trimming removed 5 bases from V and 11 bases from J, with 15 bases in between. The CDR3 DNA is TGTGCCAGCAGCCCCCCCAGGAGGGGTGCTTTCTTT. It translates to CASSPPRRGAFF.

This sequence joins TRBV5-5 and TRBJ2-5, with TRBD1 matching 10 bases. CDR3 length: 15 residues. Germline V gives CDR1 SGHKS, CDR2 YYEKEE (reference sequence). Trimming cost V 1 base and J 7 bases; bases outside gene matches: 7. CDR3 sequence reads: CASSLLEGQGTTQYF. In DNA, the CDR3 is TGTGCCAGCAGCTTGTTGGAGGGACAGGGGACGACCCAGTACTTC.

J is TRBJ2-3 and V is TRBV24-1; 7 nucleotides line up with TRBD2. After removal of 8 bases from V and 3 bases from J, the junction contained 7 bases not matched to a gene. The germline V gene encodes CDR1 KGHDR and CDR2 SFDVKD. The CDR3 extends over 14 amino acids. The CDR3 here is CATNPGEGTDTQYF. CDR3 in DNA: TGTGCCACCAATCCCGGGGAGGGGACAGATACGCAGTATTTT.

The chain employs TRBV5-1 and TRBJ1-2; 9 nucleotides line up with TRBD1. The CDR3 is 13 amino acids. Germline V lookup: CDR1 SGHRS, CDR2 YFSETQ. V dropped 5 bases and J dropped 7; count of bases not matched to a gene: 6. The CDR3 reads CASRSTGGGGYTF. The CDR3 DNA is TGCGCCAGCAGATCGACAGGGGGTGGTGGCTACACCTTC.

The chain links TRBV18 to TRBJ1-1; no reliable D call. With 2 bases removed from V and 8 bases from J, the gap between germline ends came to 12 bases. The CDR3 length is 13 residues. Germline V gene lookup returns CDR1 KGHSH and CDR2 LQKENI. The CDR3 spells CASSPTAGVEAFF. Written as DNA, the CDR3 is TGTGCCAGCTCACCAACCGCCGGGGTAGAAGCTTTCTTT. Complete variable domain (other parts from reference TRBV18 and TRBJ1-1): NAGVMQNPRHLVRRRGQEARLRCSPMKGHSHVYWYRQLPEEGLKFMVYLQKENIIDESGMPKERFSAEFPKEGPSILRIQQVVRGDSAAYFCASSPTAGVEAFFGQGTRLTVV.

This clone has only a few counts. This chain joins TRBV6-5 and TRBJ1-5, with a weak D call TRBD1 (6 bases). This CDR3 region has 15 residues. V lost 7 bases to trimming and J lost 0 bases, with 13 bases between them. The germline V gene has CDR1 MNHEY and CDR2 SVGAGI. Written as DNA, the CDR3 is TGTGCCAGCACGTGGGGGGGCCGTAGCAATCAGCCCCAGCATTTT. Translating gives CASTWGGRSNQPQHF.